The T cell receptor (beta chain) under discussion was sequenced for a study of T cell changes during pregnancy in multiple sclerosis. Some clones are missing from TCRdb's copy, which holds only in-frame ones; the method was immunoSEQ multiplex PCR. Of about 46,000 clones listed, around 92% are singletons. The V gene lost 2 bases and the J gene lost 4 bases, with 12 bases spanning the gap. The germline gives CDR1 KGHSH, CDR2 LQKENI. The CDR3 sequence is 15 residues long. The TCR sequence derives from a female donor with multiple sclerosis, enrolled in a pregnancy study. The genes are TRBV18 and TRBJ1-3; the D gene is possibly TRBD1 (5 bases). The sequencing here drew on peripheral blood, taken in the third trimester of pregnancy. The CDR3 here is CASSPSPGQGNTIYF. In DNA, the CDR3 is TGTGCCAGCTCACCAAGTCCCGGACAAGGAAACACCATATATTTT.